This TCR beta chain was found in a study of control samples from healthy donors and cancer patients. Data came from immunoSEQ multiplex PCR; TCRdb stores just in-frame clones and leaves some out. The data hold about 140,000 clones, with roughly nine tenths observed a single time. The CDR3 has 13 residues. V was clipped by 7 bases and J by 8 bases, with 17 bases between them. Germline CDR1 and CDR2: MNHEY and SVGAGI. Source material: blood. The TCR sequence derives from a woman in her twenties or thirties in good health. The chain employs TRBV6-5 and TRBJ1-2, with unresolved D. The CDR3 sequence: CASILDRARGYTF. The CDR3 bases are TGTGCCAGCATTCTGGACCGAGCGCGGGGCTACACCTTC.